Listed below are T cell receptor beta chains from one sample, sequenced in a study of cytomegalovirus exposure and HLA in healthy donors. Generated by immunoSEQ multiplex PCR, the TCRdb table keeps only in-frame clones and is missing some. The sample contains more than 150,000 clones, around 80% of which appear only once. Source material: PBMCs. The receptors were gathered from a woman in her 30s in good health and CMV-seropositive. Both conserved end residues are part of each CDR3. The order of the fields is V gene, J gene, D gene, clone size, CDR3 DNA, CDR3 protein. A D gene is named only where the DNA matches it firmly. For some rows the clone size is stated as once, few or many, or as a class when expanded; others skip it.

TRBV4-1	TRBJ1-2	TRBD1	once	TGCGCCAGCAGCGCACCGGGACAGGGACTGTGGGGCTACACCTTC	CASSAPGQGLWGYTF
TRBV15	TRBJ2-1	TRBD2	NA	TGTGCCACCAGCAGAGAGGGCGGGGGGGAGCAGTTCTTC	CATSREGGGEQFF
TRBV7-2	TRBJ1-5	NA	NA	TGTGCCAGCAACAGACAGCGCAATCAGCCCCAGCATTTT	CASNRQRNQPQHF
TRBV13	TRBJ2-3	TRBD2	NA	TGTGCCAGCAGCGCGTCGGGGGGAAGCACAGATACGCAGTATTTT	CASSASGGSTDTQYF
TRBV7-2	TRBJ2-7	TRBD2	NA	TGTGCCAGCAGCCAGACGGGGGGGGAGCAGTACTTC	CASSQTGGEQYF
TRBV21-1	TRBJ1-5	NA	NA	TGTGCCAGCAGAAACGGGGTGCAGCCCCAGCATTTT	CASRNGVQPQHF
TRBV9	TRBJ2-3	NA	NA	TGTGCCAGCAGCGTGTCAACGGGGGATACGCAGTATTTT	CASSVSTGDTQYF
TRBV28	TRBJ2-2	NA	NA	TGTGCCAGCATCCATTGGGGGGGCGACACCGGGGAGCTGTTTTTT	CASIHWGGDTGELFF
TRBV11-2	TRBJ2-1	NA	NA	TGTGCCAGCAGCTTAGTTGTCTCGACATCCTACAATGAGCAGTTCTTC	CASSLVVSTSYNEQFF
TRBV11-2	TRBJ2-7	NA	few	TGTGCCAGCAGCTCCAGGGTTTACGAGCAGTACTTC	CASSSRVYEQYF
TRBV27	TRBJ2-7	NA	NA	TGTGCCAGCGAAACGGGCCGGGACTCCTCCTACGAGCAGTACTTC	CASETGRDSSYEQYF
TRBV19	TRBJ2-1	NA	NA	TGTGCCAGTAGGGGGCTAGCGCCCAACAATGAGCAGTTCTTC	CASRGLAPNNEQFF
TRBV19	TRBJ1-2	NA	NA	TGTGCCAGTAGTATAGTGACAGCCAACTATGGCTACACCTTC	CASSIVTANYGYTF
TRBV27	TRBJ2-2	NA	NA	TGTGCCAGTCAGCCAGGGGTCCGCGGAGGGGAGCTGTTTTTT	CASQPGVRGGELFF
TRBV28	TRBJ1-5	TRBD1	NA	TGTGCCAGCAGTTTACCCGGGACAGGGGTGCGGCCCCAGCATTTT	CASSLPGTGVRPQHF
TRBV4-1	TRBJ2-1	TRBD2	NA	TGCGCCAGCAGCCCTTCAGGGGTTTCGGTGAGCGGGGGTGCTTACAATGAGCAGTTCTTC	CASSPSGVSVSGGAYNEQFF
TRBV28	TRBJ1-1	NA	NA	TGTGCCAGCAGTTTATTTGTGAGACTTGAAGCTTTCTTT	CASSLFVRLEAFF
TRBV4-1	TRBJ2-5	NA	NA	TGCGCCAGCAGCCAAGGCCAGGTACCTTACGAGACCCAGTACTTC	CASSQGQVPYETQYF
TRBV5-6	TRBJ1-1	NA	few	TGTGCCAGCAGCTCACAGAACACTGAAGCTTTCTTT	CASSSQNTEAFF
TRBV2	TRBJ2-7	TRBD1	NA	TGTGCCAGCAGTAGACAGGGGGCAGACGAGCAGTACTTC	CASSRQGADEQYF
TRBV6-5	TRBJ2-5	TRBD2	NA	TGTGCCAGCAGTTTAGGACTAGCGGGGGAACAAGAGACCCAGTACTTC	CASSLGLAGEQETQYF
TRBV9	TRBJ1-2	NA	NA	TGTGCCAGCAGCGTAGGTAAGGGGGGGTATGGCTACACCTTC	CASSVGKGGYGYTF
TRBV5-4	TRBJ2-3	TRBD2	once	TGTGCCAGCAGCTTCAGCGGGGGCACGGATACGCAGTATTTT	CASSFSGGTDTQYF
TRBV7-8	TRBJ2-1	NA	NA	TGTGCCAGCAGCGCTCCACGGTACAATGAGCAGTTCTTC	CASSAPRYNEQFF
TRBV6-1	TRBJ1-2	TRBD1	NA	TGTGCCAGCAGCGAACAGGGGGCGGTTGTCTATGGCTACACCTTC	CASSEQGAVVYGYTF
TRBV7-2	TRBJ1-6	NA	few	TGTGCCAGCAGCTTCTACGCGGACAGATACAATTCACCCCTCCACTTT	CASSFYADRYNSPLHF
TRBV6-5	TRBJ2-1	NA	NA	TGTGCCAGCCGGGAAAGAGGCATGAATGAGCAGTTCTTC	CASRERGMNEQFF
TRBV4-1	TRBJ1-6	NA	few	TGCGCCAGCAGCCCAAAGGCGGGTTCACCCCTCCACTTT	CASSPKAGSPLHF
TRBV4-2	TRBJ1-4	NA	once	TGTGCCAGCAGCCAAGCGCCTGGGGGGGCCGGTGAAAAACTGTTTTTT	CASSQAPGGAGEKLFF
TRBV19	TRBJ2-7	NA	few	TGTGCCAGTAGTATAGATCCACACAAGCAGGGTTACGAGCAGTACTTC	CASSIDPHKQGYEQYF
TRBV7-2	TRBJ2-7	TRBD1	NA	TGTGCCAGCAGCTTGATCTGGACAGGGGCCTACGAGCAGTACTTC	CASSLIWTGAYEQYF
TRBV6-1	TRBJ2-1	NA	NA	TGTGCCAGCAGTGGTGGGCCTGAGAATGAGCAGTTCTTC	CASSGGPENEQFF
TRBV27	TRBJ1-2	TRBD1	NA	TGTGCCAGCAGATCCCCCGGGACAGGGGGCGGGCGGGGCTACACCTTC	CASRSPGTGGGRGYTF
TRBV19	TRBJ1-6	NA	NA	TGTGCCAGTAGTTTCCGGACAGAGGCAACCTATAATTCACCCCTCCACTTT	CASSFRTEATYNSPLHF
TRBV4-1	TRBJ2-1	NA	NA	TGCGCCAGCAGCCTGACAGGGAGGAATGAGCAGTTCTTC	CASSLTGRNEQFF
TRBV5-1	TRBJ2-7	NA	NA	TGCGCCAGCAGCTTGGCCGTTAGCGCGAGCTACGAGCAGTACTTC	CASSLAVSASYEQYF
TRBV4-2	TRBJ2-3	TRBD1	NA	TGTGCCAGCAGCCTTATACAGGGGGACGGCACAGATACGCAGTATTTT	CASSLIQGDGTDTQYF
TRBV6-5	TRBJ2-7	TRBD2	NA	TGTGCCAGCAGTTATTCGCGGGGGGGGTCCTACGAGCAGTACTTC	CASSYSRGGSYEQYF
TRBV9	TRBJ2-1	TRBD1	NA	TGTGCCAGCAGCAGCAGGACAGGGCGAGGTGAGCAGTTCTTC	CASSSRTGRGEQFF
TRBV5-1	TRBJ2-1	TRBD1	NA	TGCGCCAGCAGCTTTGGCGGGACAGGGGGTGAGCAGTTCTTC	CASSFGGTGGEQFF
TRBV9	TRBJ1-2	TRBD1	NA	TGTGCCAGCAGCGGGCAGGGGGCTCTTGGCTACACCTTC	CASSGQGALGYTF
TRBV4-1	TRBJ1-6	TRBD1	NA	TGCGCCAGCAGCCAAGACAGGGGGCATAATTCACCCCTCCACTTT	CASSQDRGHNSPLHF
TRBV2	TRBJ2-5	NA	NA	TGTGCCAGCAGTGCCAGGAACCAAGAGACCCAGTACTTC	CASSARNQETQYF
TRBV7-2	TRBJ2-1	TRBD2	few	TGTGCCAGCAGCTTAGCCCGCGGGGGGGCCTCCTACAATGAGCAGTTCTTC	CASSLARGGASYNEQFF
TRBV2	TRBJ1-2	NA	NA	TGTGCCAGCAGTGTGAACAGGCGAATAAACTATGGCTACACCTTC	CASSVNRRINYGYTF
TRBV2	TRBJ1-5	NA	NA	TGTGCCAGCAGAGAACAGGCTGATCAGCCCCAGCATTTT	CASREQADQPQHF
TRBV6-1	TRBJ1-1	NA	NA	TGTGCCAGCAGTGTACTGGGGGCAGGAGCTTTCTTT	CASSVLGAGAFF
TRBV9	TRBJ1-5	TRBD1	NA	TGTGCCAGCAGCGCCAGGGGGAATAGCAATCAGCCCCAGCATTTT	CASSARGNSNQPQHF
TRBV7-2	TRBJ2-3	TRBD2	NA	TGTGCCAGCAGCCCCGGACTAGCAGCAGATACGCAGTATTTT	CASSPGLAADTQYF
TRBV6-1	TRBJ1-3	NA	NA	TGTGCCAGCAGGGGGGGATACACCATATATTTT	CASRGGYTIYF
TRBV6-4	TRBJ1-1	TRBD1	NA	TGTGCCAGCAGTGACCACAGGGGGCTCACTCCTTTGAACACTGAAGCTTTCTTT	CASSDHRGLTPLNTEAFF
TRBV30	TRBJ2-7	TRBD2	NA	TGTGCCTGGAGTGTGGGGGGGGGCTCCTACGAGCAGTACTTC	CAWSVGGGSYEQYF